The T cell receptor (beta chain) described here comes from a study of tissue T cells after allogeneic stem cell transplantation. Study overall: Tissue samples with histologically apparent lymphocytes on H&E review were prioritized for sequencing.

The CDR3 spans 15 residues. Points from the study as a whole: Anatomically similar tissues had similar TCR repertoires within each patient. Shared clones across patients were few; motif clustering revealed tissue-specific shared signatures.

Clones were sequenced by immunoSEQ multiplex PCR, and TCRdb holds only the in-frame ones, with some missing. The sample holds roughly 9,700 clones; 50% to 80% are singletons and the top ten take about a tenth. This clone was observed a few times. Its antigen is still unknown. The sequences come from tissue from the ileum, collected at autopsy. The chain combines TRBV1 with TRBJ1-5; TRBD1 is taken as the D call from the table, unchecked against the DNA. TRBV1 is described as a pseudogene. The receptor comes from a woman aged 18 to 55 with breast cancer. As DNA, the CDR3 is TGCACCAGCAGCCAAGAAAGACAGGGGAATCAGCCCCAGCATTTT. Translation: CTSSQERQGNQPQHF.